This T cell receptor (beta chain) was sequenced during a study of T cells after yellow fever vaccination. Whole-study findings and limits: Most primary-vaccination clones reappeared after the booster (approximately 95% CD4, about 90% CD8).

This CDR3 region has 13 residues. Trimming cost V 10 bases and J 2 bases, with 13 bases left between them. Looked up from germline, CDR1 is SGHDN and CDR2 is FVKESK. The study made its TCR cDNA through 5'RACE template switching. That step introduced a universal primer site along with UMIs. TCRdb re-called the 5' RACE reads with MiXCR, one entry per CDR3 protein. Of about 63,000 distinct CDR3 sequences listed, 6.5% to 9% are singletons. This clonotype was counted many times. Its antigen is undetermined. The chain employs TRBV14 and TRBJ2-3, with a possible D match to TRBD2 (6 bases). The sequence came from a man younger than 40 who received the YFV17D yellow fever vaccine. The source was CD8+ T cells sorted from PBMCs, collected 15 days after the yellow fever booster vaccination. CDR3 bases: TGTGCCAATTCGACTAGGCCCACAGATACGCAGTATTTT. Its protein is CANSTRPTDTQYF.